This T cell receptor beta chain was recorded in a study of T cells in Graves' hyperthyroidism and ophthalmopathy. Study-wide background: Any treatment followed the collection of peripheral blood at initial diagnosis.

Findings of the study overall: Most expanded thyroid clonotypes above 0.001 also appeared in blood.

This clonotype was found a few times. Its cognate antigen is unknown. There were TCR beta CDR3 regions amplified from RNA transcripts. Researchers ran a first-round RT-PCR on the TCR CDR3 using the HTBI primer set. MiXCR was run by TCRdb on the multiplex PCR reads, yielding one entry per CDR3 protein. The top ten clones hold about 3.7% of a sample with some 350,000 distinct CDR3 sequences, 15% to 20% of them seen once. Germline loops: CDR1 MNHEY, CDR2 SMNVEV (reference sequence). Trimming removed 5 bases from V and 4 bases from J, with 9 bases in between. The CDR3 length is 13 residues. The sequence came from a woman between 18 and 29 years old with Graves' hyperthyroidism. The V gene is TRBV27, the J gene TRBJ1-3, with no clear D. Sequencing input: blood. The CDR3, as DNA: TGTGCCAGCAGTCCCTCTAGGGGAAACACCATATATTTT. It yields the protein CASSPSRGNTIYF.